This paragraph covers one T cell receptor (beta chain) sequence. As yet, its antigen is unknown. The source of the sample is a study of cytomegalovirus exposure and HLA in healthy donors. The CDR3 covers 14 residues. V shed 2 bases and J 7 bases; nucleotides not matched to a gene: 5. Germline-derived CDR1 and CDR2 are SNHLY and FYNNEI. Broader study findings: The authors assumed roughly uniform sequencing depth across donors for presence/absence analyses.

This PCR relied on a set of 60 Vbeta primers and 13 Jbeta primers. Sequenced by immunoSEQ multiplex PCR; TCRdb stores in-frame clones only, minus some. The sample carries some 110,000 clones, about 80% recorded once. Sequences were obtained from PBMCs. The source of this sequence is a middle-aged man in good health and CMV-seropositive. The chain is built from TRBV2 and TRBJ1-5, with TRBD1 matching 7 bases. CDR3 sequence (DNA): TGTGCCAGCAGTGAACAGGGGGTTTTGCAGCCCCAGCATTTT. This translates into CASSEQGVLQPQHF.